A single sample is the source of the 23 T cell receptor beta chains below, sequenced in a study of T cells in Graves' hyperthyroidism and ophthalmopathy. Researchers amplified the TCR beta CDR3 regions from RNA transcripts. The study used the HTBI primer set for a first-round RT-PCR of the TCR CDR3. TCRdb independently ran MiXCR on the multiplex PCR reads; one entry per CDR3 protein. The sample has 490,000 or so distinct CDR3 sequences, 22% seen once. Sequences were obtained from blood. Receptors originate from a woman between 65 and 79 years old with Graves' ophthalmopathy.

There are many counts of this clonotype. The V call is TRBV20-1, the J call TRBJ2-3, with TRBD2 matching over 14 bases. CDR3 length: 15 amino acids. J was trimmed by 3 bases and V by 4 bases; bases with no gene match: 3. Germline values: CDR1 DFQATT, CDR2 SNEGSKA (reference sequence). Written as DNA, the CDR3 is TGCAGTGCTACTGGACTAGCGGGAGGAACAGATACGCAGTATTTT. The encoded protein is CSATGLAGGTDTQYF.

This clonotype came up many times. The V call is TRBV11-2, the J call TRBJ1-1; no clear D. Germline V gives CDR1 SGHAT, CDR2 FQNNGV. The V and J ends lost 2 bases and 4 bases respectively, with 8 bases between them. The CDR3 covers 13 residues. The CDR3 sequence: CASSLSEGTEAFF. CDR3 sequence (DNA): TGTGCCAGCAGCTTATCTGAAGGCACTGAAGCTTTCTTT.

This clonotype has ten or more counts. One end of the junction is discordant with germline, which a read error may explain. This chain uses TRBV5-1 with TRBJ2-1; either TRBD1 or TRBD2 may supply D (6 bases each). The V gene's germline CDR1 is SGHRS and CDR2 YFSETQ. The CDR3 covers 14 residues. In DNA, the CDR3 is TGTGCCAGCAGTGGAGGGGGAACCTACAATGAGCAGTTCTTC. Translation gives CASSGGGTYNEQFF.

This clonotype was seen more than once but under ten times. The rearrangement links TRBV28 to TRBJ2-3; D perhaps matches TRBD1 (5 bases). Germline CDR1 MDHEN, CDR2 SYDVKM. The V end was cut by 3 bases, the J end by 4 bases, with 14 bases between. This CDR3 contains 15 residues. The CDR3 here is CASSFRTNGPDTQYF. In DNA form, the CDR3 reads TGTGCCAGCAGTTTTCGGACAAATGGGCCAGATACGCAGTATTTT.

V usage is TRBV20-1 and J usage is TRBJ1-1; the D is unclear. Germline-derived CDR1 and CDR2 are DFQATT and SNEGSKA (reference sequence). The CDR3 length is 11 residues. Deletions cut 3 bases from V and 8 bases from J, with 10 bases between. CDR3 sequence: CSARPRSEAFF. Here the CDR3 DNA reads TGCAGTGCTAGGCCTCGGTCGGAAGCTTTCTTT.

The chain carries TRBV2 and TRBJ2-7; no clear D gene. The CDR3 contains 11 residues. Trimming took 9 bases from V and 7 from J, leaving 13 bases between them. The germline gives CDR1 SNHLY, CDR2 FYNNEI. Here the CDR3 DNA reads TGTGCCAGTACCTCCTTACTGGAGCAGTACTTC. It encodes CASTSLLEQYF.

A note on this clonotype: Relative to the germline gene, one junction end is altered; a read error may explain this. The chain recombines TRBV12-5 with TRBJ2-5; maybe TRBD2 (6 bases). CDR1 and CDR2 (germline): LGHNT, FRNRAP. The CDR3 runs 13 residues. The CDR3 is CASGLAGQEIQYF. The CDR3, as DNA: TGTGCTAGTGGTTTAGCGGGTCAAGAGATCCAGTACTTC.

This clonotype appeared many times. V usage is TRBV2 and J usage is TRBJ1-4; D might be TRBD1 (6 bases). CDR3 length equals 15 residues. CDR1 SNHLY and CDR2 FYNNEI come from the germline V gene. The V end was cut by 4 bases, the J end by 7 bases, with 16 bases between. The CDR3 loop reads CASSATGNGGEKLFF. Here the CDR3 DNA reads TGTGCCAGCAGTGCAACAGGGAATGGGGGTGAAAAACTGTTTTTT.

This clonotype was detected many times. The J gene is TRBJ2-7, the V gene TRBV24-1, with 9 nucleotides matching TRBD1. The CDR3 sequence is 17 residues long. Germline trimming cut 4 bases from V and 0 bases from J; bases unmatched to any gene: 9. CDR1 is KGHDR and CDR2 is SFDVKD in the germline V gene. CDR3 loop: CATSESGTGTSSYEQYF. DNA for the CDR3: TGTGCCACCAGTGAGTCCGGGACAGGGACCAGCTCCTACGAGCAGTACTTC.

The V and J genes are TRBV5-5 and TRBJ2-7; 7 nucleotides line up with TRBD1. The V gene end was trimmed by 0 bases and the J gene end by 0 bases; junction bases not matched to a gene: 3. Germline assignment: CDR1 SGHKS and CDR2 YYEKEE (reference sequence). This CDR3 region has 15 residues. The CDR3 DNA reads as TGTGCCAGCAGCTTGGAGGGACAGAGCTCCTACGAGCAGTACTTC. It yields the protein CASSLEGQSSYEQYF. The variable domain in full, with the rest retrieved from reference TRBV5-5 and TRBJ2-7, is DAGVTQSPTHLIKTRGQQVTLRCSPISGHKSVSWYQQVLGQGPQFIFQYYEKEERGRGNFPDRFSARQFPNYSSELNVNALLLGDSALYLCASSLEGQSSYEQYFGPGTRLTVT.

This chain links TRBV11-2 with TRBJ2-2, with TRBD2 matching over 9 bases. The germline CDR1 and CDR2 sequences are SGHAT and FQNNGV. V was pared by 6 bases and J by 9 bases, with 11 bases of the junction left unmatched. The CDR3 consists of 15 residues. CDR3 amino acids: CASSQTRLAARELFF. For the CDR3, the DNA is TGTGCCAGCAGTCAGACCCGACTAGCGGCCAGGGAGCTGTTTTTT.

The rearrangement joins TRBV12-3 or TRBV12-4 to TRBJ2-1; D uncertain. V lost 8 bases, J lost 0 bases, and 11 bases lay in between. The CDR3 sequence is 14 residues long. The CDR3 reads CASFWSISYNEQFF. The DNA of the CDR3 is TGTGCCAGCTTTTGGTCCATCTCCTACAATGAGCAGTTCTTC.

J is TRBJ1-3 and V is TRBV11-2, with D tentatively TRBD1 (6 bases). Germline values: CDR1 SGHAT, CDR2 FQNNGV. CDR3 length: 15 amino acids. The ends were cut back, 4 bases at V and 4 bases at J, with 14 bases in the middle. In nucleotides, the CDR3 is TGTGCCAGCAGCTCGCTGCAGGGGAAAGGAAACACCATATATTTT. Its translation is CASSSLQGKGNTIYF.

This clonotype was recorded once. This rearrangement joins TRBV5-1 to TRBJ1-6; TRBD1 matches 11 bases. The CDR3 contains 15 residues. The junction had 6 bases not matched to a gene; V was cut back by 4 bases and J by 9 bases. The germline V gene encodes CDR1 SGHRS and CDR2 YFSETQ. In DNA form, the CDR3 reads TGCGCCAGCAGCCAAGAAGGGACAGGGGGTTCACCCCTCCACTTT. Amino acid sequence: CASSQEGTGGSPLHF.

The chain carries TRBV24-1 and TRBJ2-7, with TRBD1 matching over 7 bases. CDR1 and CDR2 from the germline V gene are KGHDR and SFDVKD. V trimming: 2 bases; J trimming: 3 bases; junction bases outside the gene matches: 12. The CDR3 is 17 amino acids. This CDR3 reads CATSDSKTGARGYEQYF. The CDR3 bases are TGTGCCACCAGTGATTCCAAAACAGGGGCGAGGGGCTACGAGCAGTACTTC.

This clonotype came up a few times. The J gene is TRBJ2-2, the V gene TRBV7-9, with D possibly matching TRBD2 (5 bases). The CDR3 is 14 amino acids. V was pared by 7 bases and J by 7 bases, with 16 bases between. Germline values: CDR1 SEHNR, CDR2 FQNEAQ (reference sequence). The CDR3 spells CASTEQLVGGELFF. In DNA, the CDR3 is TGTGCCAGCACGGAACAACTAGTCGGCGGGGAGCTGTTTTTT.

This chain uses TRBV5-1 with TRBJ2-5; D is possibly TRBD2 (7 bases). The germline V and J ends were trimmed by 4 bases and 4 bases, with 14 bases remaining between them. The CDR3 runs to 14 residues. Germline CDR1 is SGHRS and CDR2 is YFSETQ. CDR3 protein: CASSGEGVGETQYF. The CDR3 nucleotides read TGCGCCAGCAGCGGGGAGGGGGTAGGAGAGACCCAGTACTTC.

The rearrangement joins TRBV9 to TRBJ2-7; 7 nucleotides align to TRBD2. Germline CDR1 and CDR2: SGDLS and YYNGEE. The V gene end was trimmed by 4 bases and the J gene end by 2 bases; junction bases not matched to a gene: 6. CDR3 length: 14 amino acids. The CDR3 DNA reads as TGTGCCAGCAGCCCCCGGGAGGTTGCCTACGAGCAGTACTTC. As protein: CASSPREVAYEQYF.

The table lists this clonotype with many counts. V usage is TRBV7-3 and J usage is TRBJ2-1; D is ambiguous. Between the trimmed V and J ends, which lost 5 bases and 0 bases, there was a span of 11 bases. Germline CDR1 and CDR2: SGHTA and FQGTGA. The length of the CDR3 is 15 residues. The CDR3 loop reads CASSPGPSSYNEQFF. CDR3 coding DNA: TGTGCCAGCAGCCCCGGGCCGAGCTCCTACAATGAGCAGTTCTTC.

This clonotype was recorded a few times. V usage is TRBV4-1 and J usage is TRBJ2-7, with TRBD2 identical over 10 bases. The CDR3 loop spans 16 amino acids. The J segment lost 5 bases and the V segment lost 0 bases, leaving 7 bases of the junction unmatched. The germline CDR1 and CDR2 sequences are MGHRA and YSYEKL. The CDR3 loop is CASSQEASGRNNEQYF. The CDR3 DNA reads as TGCGCCAGCAGCCAAGAGGCTAGCGGGAGAAACAACGAGCAGTACTTC.

In its sample, this clonotype was seen many times. DNA of the CDR3: TGTGCCAGTAGTATCCAAACGGGGCGACAGCATTTT. Encoded protein: CASSIQTGRQHF. The V gene is TRBV19, the J gene TRBJ1-5, with D perhaps TRBD1 (5 bases). Looked up from germline, CDR1 is LNHDA and CDR2 is SQIVND (reference sequence). The V gene lost 3 bases and the J gene lost 13 bases, with 13 bases spanning the gap. The CDR3 extends over 12 amino acids.

The rearrangement joins TRBV6-4 to TRBJ1-2; D possibly corresponds to TRBD1 (6 bases). Deletions cut 6 bases from V and 4 bases from J, with 24 bases between. The CDR3 loop spans 17 amino acids. The germline gives CDR1 MRHNA, CDR2 SNTAGT. This CDR3 reads CASRATGIGGSGYGYTF. DNA for the CDR3: TGTGCCAGCAGAGCTACAGGGATCGGGGGATCTGGCTATGGCTACACCTTC.

The table lists this clonotype with a few counts. This chain uses TRBV28 with TRBJ2-4; 11 bases align to TRBD1. The CDR3 sequence is 18 residues long. V was clipped by 6 bases and J by 4 bases; unmatched bases: 14. Per the germline V gene, CDR1 is MDHEN and CDR2 is SYDVKM. This CDR3 reads CASRWTGGSGGEKNIQYF. The CDR3 nucleotides read TGTGCCAGCAGGTGGACAGGGGGCAGCGGAGGGGAGAAAAACATTCAGTACTTC.